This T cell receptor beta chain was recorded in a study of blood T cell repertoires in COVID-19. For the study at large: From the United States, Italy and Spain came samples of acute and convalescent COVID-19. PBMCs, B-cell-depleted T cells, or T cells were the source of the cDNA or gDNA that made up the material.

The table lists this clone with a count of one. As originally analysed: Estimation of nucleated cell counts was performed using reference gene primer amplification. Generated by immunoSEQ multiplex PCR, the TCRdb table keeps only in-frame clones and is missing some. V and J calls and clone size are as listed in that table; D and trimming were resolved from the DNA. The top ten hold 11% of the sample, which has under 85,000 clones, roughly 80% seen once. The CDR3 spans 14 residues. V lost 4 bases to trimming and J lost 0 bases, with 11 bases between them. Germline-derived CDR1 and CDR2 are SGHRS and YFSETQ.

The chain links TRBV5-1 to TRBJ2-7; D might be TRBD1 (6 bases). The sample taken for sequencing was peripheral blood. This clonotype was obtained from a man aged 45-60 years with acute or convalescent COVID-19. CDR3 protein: CASSRTASSYEQYF. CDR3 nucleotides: TGCGCCAGCAGCAGGACAGCCTCCTCCTACGAGCAGTACTTC.